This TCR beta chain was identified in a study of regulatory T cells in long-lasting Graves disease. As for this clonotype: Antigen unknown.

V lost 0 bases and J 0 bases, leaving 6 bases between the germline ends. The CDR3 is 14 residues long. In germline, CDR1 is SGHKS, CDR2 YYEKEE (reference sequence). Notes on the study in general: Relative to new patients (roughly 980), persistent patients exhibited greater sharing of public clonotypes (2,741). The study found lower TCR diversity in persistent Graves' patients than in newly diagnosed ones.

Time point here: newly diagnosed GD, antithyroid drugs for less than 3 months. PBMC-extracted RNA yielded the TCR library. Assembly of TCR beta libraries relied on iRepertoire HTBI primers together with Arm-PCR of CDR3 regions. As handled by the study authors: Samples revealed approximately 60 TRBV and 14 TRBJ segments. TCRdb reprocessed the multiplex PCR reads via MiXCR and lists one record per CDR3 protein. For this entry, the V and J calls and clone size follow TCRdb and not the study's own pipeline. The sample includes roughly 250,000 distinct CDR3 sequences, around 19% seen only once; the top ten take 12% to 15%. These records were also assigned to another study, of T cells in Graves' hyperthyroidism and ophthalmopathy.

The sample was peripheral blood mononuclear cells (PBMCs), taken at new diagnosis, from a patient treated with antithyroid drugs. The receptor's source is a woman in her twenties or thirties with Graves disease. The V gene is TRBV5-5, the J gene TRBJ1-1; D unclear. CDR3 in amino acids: CASSLVILNTEAFF. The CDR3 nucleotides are TGTGCCAGCAGCTTGGTCATATTGAACACTGAAGCTTTCTTT.